The 27 T cell receptor beta chains below all came from one sample that was sequenced in a study of radiation and T cells in renal cell carcinoma. Documented time point: blood 2 weeks post-SBRT. Treatment defined: 15 Gy SBRT to primary tumor, nephrectomy 4 weeks later. TCRdb's table, derived via immunoSEQ multiplex PCR, lists solely in-frame clones and lacks some. This sample has about 130,000 clones, with approximately 75% found just once. This specimen was blood, taken from a patient whose treatment included radiotherapy and nephrectomy. These receptors originate from a woman aged 60-75 years with renal cell carcinoma.

The rearrangement uses TRBV5-1 and TRBJ2-5; TRBD2 aligns across 7 bases. Losses at the gene ends were 0 bases for V and 5 bases for J; bases not matched to a gene: 10. The CDR3 runs 16 residues. CDR1 is SGHRS, CDR2 YFSETQ, per germline. The chain's CDR3 is CASSLVLTSVRETQYF. As DNA, the CDR3 is TGCGCCAGCAGCTTGGTTCTAACTAGCGTCCGGGAGACCCAGTACTTC. Full variable domain (rest looked up from reference TRBV5-1 and TRBJ2-5): KAGVTQTPRYLIKTRGQQVTLSCSPISGHRSVSWYQQTPGQGLQFLFEYFSETQRNKGNFPGRFSGRQFSNSRSEMNVSTLELGDSALYLCASSLVLTSVRETQYFGPGTRLLVL.

The chain employs TRBV19 and TRBJ1-4; no clear D. Trimming took off 3 bases at V and 7 bases at J, with 12 bases between the two ends. The CDR3 totals 14 residues. Germline V gene sequence: CDR1 LNHDA, CDR2 SQIVND (reference sequence). The CDR3 DNA reads as TGTGCCAGTAGTATTGGGCCAGACGGTGAAAAACTGTTTTTT. This codes for CASSIGPDGEKLFF.

The V call is TRBV4-2, the J call TRBJ2-3; D remains unclear. Trimming took 0 bases from V and 3 from J, leaving 7 bases between them. CDR1 LGHNA and CDR2 YNFKEQ come from the germline V gene. This CDR3 spans 14 amino acids. The DNA of the CDR3 is TGTGCCAGCAGCCAAGATTGGGGAACAGATACGCAGTATTTT. As protein: CASSQDWGTDTQYF.

The chain carries TRBV5-6 and TRBJ1-5, with no clear D. Germline-derived CDR1 and CDR2 are SGHDT and YYEEEE. The CDR3 runs 12 residues. V was trimmed by 3 bases and J by 4 bases, leaving 5 bases between them. For the CDR3, the DNA is TGTGCCAGCAGCTCCGTGAATCAGCCCCAGCATTTT. Protein: CASSSVNQPQHF.

The genes are TRBV11-3 and TRBJ2-1; TRBD1 matches at 7 bases. Unmatched junction bases numbered 7, after V lost 4 bases and J lost 7 bases. Germline CDR1 SGHNT, CDR2 YENEEA. This CDR3 has 14 residues. DNA for the CDR3: TGTGCCAGCAGCTCCAGACAGGGTTGGAATGAGCAGTTCTTC. It yields the protein CASSSRQGWNEQFF.

The chain has TRBV7-2 and TRBJ2-4, with D possibly TRBD2 on 7 matching bases. The CDR3 runs 18 residues. Germline-derived CDR1 and CDR2 are SGHTA and FQGNSA. Trimming left V 0 bases short and J 0 bases short, with 15 bases between. The CDR3 spells CASSLAGLGGLAKNIQYF. DNA for the CDR3: TGTGCCAGCAGCTTAGCTGGCCTCGGGGGGCTAGCCAAAAACATTCAGTACTTC.

The gene calls are TRBV7-9 and TRBJ2-1; D perhaps matches TRBD2 (6 bases). Germline loops: CDR1 SEHNR, CDR2 FQNEAQ (reference sequence). V was trimmed by 5 bases and J by 2 bases, leaving 22 bases between them. CDR3 size: 18 residues. CDR3 sequence (DNA): TGTGCCAGCAGCCGCCTCGCGGGGCCGACGAACGCCTACAATGAGCAGTTCTTC. Protein sequence: CASSRLAGPTNAYNEQFF. Combining the CDR3 with reference TRBV7-9 and TRBJ2-1 gives the whole variable domain DTGVSQNPRHKITKRGQNVTFRCDPISEHNRLYWYRQTLGQGPEFLTYFQNEAQLEKSRLLSDRFSAERPKGSFSTLEIQRTEQGDSAMYLCASSRLAGPTNAYNEQFFGPGTRLTVL.

V is TRBV19 and J is TRBJ2-2; possible D gene TRBD1, 6 bases. The CDR3 is made up of 14 amino acids. CDR1 is LNHDA, CDR2 SQIVND, per germline (reference sequence). The V and J ends lost 10 bases and 0 bases respectively, with 12 bases between them. The CDR3 coding sequence is TGTGCCACCACGGACAGCGCGAACACCGGGGAGCTGTTTTTT. It encodes CATTDSANTGELFF.

This rearrangement joins TRBV5-1 to TRBJ2-4; 7 nucleotides align to TRBD1. Germline V gene lookup returns CDR1 SGHRS and CDR2 YFSETQ. V shed 2 bases, J shed 6 bases, and the junction held 8 bases outside the gene matches. This CDR3 contains 15 residues. This chain's CDR3 is CASSLSTGQLNIQYF. CDR3 nucleotide sequence: TGCGCCAGCAGCTTATCTACGGGACAGCTAAACATTCAGTACTTC.

Comments on this clone: The junction and the germline gene differ at one end; a read error may be behind it. CDR3 sequence reads: CASSLVPELYGYTF. CDR3 coding DNA: TGTGCCAGCAGTTTAGTACCGGAACTCTATGGCTACACCTTC. This chain uses TRBV7-2 with TRBJ1-2; D is unclear. The CDR3 covers 14 residues. Germline V lookup: CDR1 SGHTA, CDR2 FQGNSA.

V and J are TRBV6-6 and TRBJ1-5; D is ambiguous. This CDR3 is 13 amino acids long. CDR1 is MNHNY and CDR2 is SVGAGI in the germline V gene (reference sequence). The V gene lost 7 bases and the J gene lost 6 bases, with 13 bases spanning the gap. The CDR3: CASMREGIQPQHF. CDR3 coding DNA: TGTGCCAGCATGCGTGAGGGTATTCAGCCCCAGCATTTT.

CDR3 region: CASSPSQGNIQYF. The CDR3, as DNA: TGTGCCAGCAGCCCCTCACAGGGGAACATTCAGTACTTC. The rearrangement links TRBV7-2 to TRBJ2-4; TRBD1 agrees at 7 bases. Losses at the gene ends were 5 bases for V and 7 bases for J; bases not matched to a gene: 5. Germline V CDR1 and CDR2: SGHTA, FQGNSA. The CDR3 covers 13 residues.

The chain employs TRBV9 and TRBJ2-3; D call uncertain. CDR3 length equals 13 residues. Trimming cost V 0 bases and J 11 bases, with 13 bases left between them. The V gene's germline CDR1 is SGDLS and CDR2 YYNGEE. Written as DNA, the CDR3 is TGTGCCAGCAGCGTAGGGGCACATGAGGTGCAGTATTTT. This translates into CASSVGAHEVQYF. Full variable domain (outside the CDR3, taken from reference TRBV9 and TRBJ2-3): DSGVTQTPKHLITATGQRVTLRCSPRSGDLSVYWYQQSLDQGLQFLIQYYNGEERAKGNILERFSAQQFPDLHSELNLSSLELGDSALYFCASSVGAHEVQYFGPGTRLTVL.

This clone was counted only a few times. The chain combines TRBV7-9 with TRBJ1-5, with a possible D match to TRBD1 (5 bases). The CDR3 sequence is 12 residues long. Deletions cut 1 base from V and 10 bases from J, with 8 bases between. Germline loops: CDR1 SEHNR, CDR2 FQNEAQ (reference sequence). As DNA, the CDR3 is TGTGCCAGCAGCTTAGAAGGGGAACCCCAGCATTTT. It is translated as CASSLEGEPQHF.

The chain carries TRBV9 and TRBJ2-7; D might be TRBD2 (7 bases). Trimming pared 0 bases from V and 5 bases from J, leaving 15 bases between. The V gene's germline CDR1 is SGDLS and CDR2 YYNGEE. The CDR3 consists of 15 residues. CDR3 coding DNA: TGTGCCAGCAGCGTAGCGGGGGGCGCGGCGAACGAGCAGTACTTC. As protein: CASSVAGGAANEQYF.

The CDR3 loop reads CASMRNSPGVTKNIQYF. The CDR3 coding sequence is TGTGCCAGCATGAGGAACAGCCCCGGAGTAACCAAAAACATTCAGTACTTC. The chain carries TRBV27 and TRBJ2-4; no clear D. CDR1 and CDR2 from the germline V gene are MNHEY and SMNVEV (reference sequence). Trimming shortened V by 7 bases and J by 2 bases, and 21 bases separated the two germline ends. CDR3 size: 17 residues.

The chain carries TRBV5-4 and TRBJ2-5; TRBD2 might be the D (6 bases). Germline values: CDR1 SGHNT, CDR2 YYREEE (reference sequence). The CDR3 totals 14 residues. Trimming cost V 3 bases and J 5 bases, with 14 bases left between them. The CDR3 reads CASSSLIGGETQYF. The CDR3 region has the DNA TGTGCCAGCAGCTCTTTGATTGGGGGGGAGACCCAGTACTTC. The full variable domain, completed using reference TRBV5-4 and TRBJ2-5, is ETGVTQSPTHLIKTRGQQVTLRCSSQSGHNTVSWYQQALGQGPQFIFQYYREEENGRGNFPPRFSGLQFPNYSSELNVNALELDDSALYLCASSSLIGGETQYFGPGTRLLVL.

This clone appeared a few times. V usage is TRBV28 and J usage is TRBJ2-1; 16 bases align to TRBD2. The V and J ends lost 3 bases and 9 bases, in that order; junction bases with no gene match: 5. The CDR3 contains 16 residues. The germline V gene has CDR1 MDHEN and CDR2 SYDVKM. CDR3 protein: CASSLGLAGGPSEQFF. CDR3 DNA: TGTGCCAGCAGTTTGGGACTAGCGGGGGGGCCTAGTGAGCAGTTCTTC.

The chain uses TRBV9 and TRBJ1-4; D gene uncertain. V was pared by 5 bases and J by 5 bases, with 13 bases between. CDR1 is SGDLS, CDR2 YYNGEE, per germline. The CDR3 has 14 residues. CDR3 sequence reads: CASRSDGPNEKLFF. The CDR3 region has the DNA TGTGCCAGCAGGTCGGACGGACCCAATGAAAAACTGTTTTTT.

The chain links TRBV5-1 to TRBJ2-1; 12 bases line up with TRBD2. The CDR3 runs to 15 residues. V dropped 1 base and J dropped 9; count of bases not matched to a gene: 5. Germline-derived CDR1 and CDR2 are SGHRS and YFSETQ. In DNA form, the CDR3 reads TGCGCCAGCAGCTTGCCTAGCGGGGGGGCCGGTGAGCAGTTCTTC. It translates to CASSLPSGGAGEQFF.

This chain joins TRBV29-1 and TRBJ1-4, with a tentative D call TRBD1 (5 bases). V was pared by 4 bases and J by 3 bases, with 6 bases between. The CDR3 is 12 residues long. In germline, CDR1 is SQVTM, CDR2 ANQGSEA. This CDR3 reads CSVGQSNEKLFF. CDR3 coding DNA: TGCAGCGTTGGACAGTCTAATGAAAAACTGTTTTTT.

This clone was seen just once. V and J are TRBV5-4 and TRBJ2-2; D gene unclear. Germline lookup yields CDR1 SGHNT and CDR2 YYREEE (reference sequence). The ends were cut back, 5 bases at V and 9 bases at J, with 23 bases in the middle. The CDR3 is 16 amino acids. In DNA form, the CDR3 reads TGTGCCAGCAGACAAGACTCTTCTTCCCCTCTCCGGGAGCTGTTTTTT. Protein: CASRQDSSSPLRELFF.

Points on this clone: In the same sample, other DNA sequences code for this CDR3. This chain connects TRBV18 to TRBJ2-7; D is ambiguous. Germline CDR1 and CDR2: KGHSH and LQKENI. Trimming left V 0 bases short and J 2 bases short, with 8 bases between. There are 14 residues in the CDR3. The CDR3 sequence: CASSPPSPAYEQYF. As DNA, the CDR3 is TGTGCCAGCTCACCACCTTCCCCAGCCTACGAGCAGTACTTC.

The V gene is TRBV9, the J gene TRBJ2-1, with 11 bases matching TRBD2. The ends lost 2 bases at V and 5 bases at J; junction bases unmatched: 15. Germline CDR1 SGDLS, CDR2 YYNGEE. The CDR3 consists of 19 residues. The CDR3 DNA reads as TGTGCCAGCAGCGTCGGCGGAGCGGGGCTAGCGGGAGGTAACAATGAGCAGTTCTTC. Its protein product is CASSVGGAGLAGGNNEQFF.

V usage is TRBV9 and J usage is TRBJ1-1; D remains unclear. The CDR3 totals 12 residues. Trimming took off 4 bases at V and 5 bases at J, with 9 bases between the two ends. The germline V gene encodes CDR1 SGDLS and CDR2 YYNGEE. CDR3 in amino acids: CASSPGWTEAFF. As DNA, the CDR3 is TGTGCCAGCAGCCCGGGCTGGACTGAAGCTTTCTTT.

The rearrangement uses TRBV9 and TRBJ2-3; D is perhaps TRBD1 (5 bases). This CDR3 region has 14 residues. Germline V gene lookup returns CDR1 SGDLS and CDR2 YYNGEE. V lost 3 bases to trimming and J lost 1 base, with 9 bases between them. CDR3 coding DNA: TGTGCCAGCAGCGCAGAACAGGGCACAGATACGCAGTATTTT. This sequence encodes CASSAEQGTDTQYF. The full variable domain, in which reference TRBV9 and TRBJ2-3 provide the parts outside the CDR3, is DSGVTQTPKHLITATGQRVTLRCSPRSGDLSVYWYQQSLDQGLQFLIQYYNGEERAKGNILERFSAQQFPDLHSELNLSSLELGDSALYFCASSAEQGTDTQYFGPGTRLTVL.

This clone was counted between two and nine times. The chain combines TRBV5-1 with TRBJ1-1; the match to TRBD1 covers 11 bases. Germline V CDR1 and CDR2: SGHRS, YFSETQ. After removal of 2 bases from V and 11 bases from J, the junction contained 5 bases not matched to a gene. This CDR3 has 13 amino acids. CDR3 nucleotide sequence: TGCGCCAGCAGCTTCCGGGACAGGGGGGTTGCTTTCTTT. Translated: CASSFRDRGVAFF.